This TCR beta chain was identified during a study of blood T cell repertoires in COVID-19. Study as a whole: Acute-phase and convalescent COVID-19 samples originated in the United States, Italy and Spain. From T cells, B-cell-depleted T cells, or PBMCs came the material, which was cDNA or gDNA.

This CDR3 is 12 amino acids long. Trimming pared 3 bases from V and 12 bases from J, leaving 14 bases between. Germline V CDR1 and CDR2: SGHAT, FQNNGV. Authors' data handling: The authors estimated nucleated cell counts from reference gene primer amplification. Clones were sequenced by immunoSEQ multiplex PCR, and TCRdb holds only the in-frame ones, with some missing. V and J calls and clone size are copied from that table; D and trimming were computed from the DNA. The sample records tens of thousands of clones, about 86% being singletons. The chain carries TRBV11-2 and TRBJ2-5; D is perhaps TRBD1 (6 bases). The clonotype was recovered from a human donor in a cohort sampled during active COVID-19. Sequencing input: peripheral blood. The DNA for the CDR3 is TGTGCCAGCAGCTTGGGCAGGGGCTTGAAGTACTTC. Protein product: CASSLGRGLKYF. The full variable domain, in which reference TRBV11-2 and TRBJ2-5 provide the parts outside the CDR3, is EAGVAQSPRYKIIEKRQSVAFWCNPISGHATLYWYQQILGQGPKLLIQFQNNGVVDDSQLPKDRFSAERLKGVDSTLKIQPAKLEDSAVYLCASSLGRGLKYFGPGTRLLVL.